This entry lists 21 T cell receptor beta chains sequenced from one sample in a study of T cell responses to AZD1222 COVID-19 vaccine. Assay: immunoSEQ multiplex PCR; the TCRdb copy retains only in-frame clones and omits some. The sample lists some 14,000 clones; around 80% were seen once. This sample comprised peripheral blood, obtained 28 days after the second AZD1222 dose. The receptors derive from an adult who received the AZD1222 COVID-19 vaccine.

The V call is TRBV3-1 (or the pseudogene TRBV3-2), the J call TRBJ2-7; D unclear. The CDR3 is 12 amino acids. Trimming cost V 4 bases and J 3 bases, with 7 bases left between them. The germline gives CDR1 LGHDT, CDR2 YNNKEL (reference sequence). CDR3 sequence reads: CASSLDGYEQYF. The CDR3 nucleotides are TGTGCCAGCAGCCTTGACGGCTACGAGCAGTACTTC.

V and J are TRBV9 and TRBJ2-5; D uncertain. V gave up 0 bases and J gave up 7 bases, with 7 bases separating them. This CDR3 contains 12 residues. Germline V gene lookup returns CDR1 SGDLS and CDR2 YYNGEE. CDR3 in DNA: TGTGCCAGCAGCGTAGTACCCGGGACCCAGTACTTC. This sequence encodes CASSVVPGTQYF.

The chain is built from TRBV10-3 and TRBJ1-5; D not certain. The V end lost 0 bases, the J end lost 3 bases, and 6 bases lay between the germline ends. The CDR3 has 14 amino acids. Germline V gene data show CDR1 as ENHRY and CDR2 as SYGVKD. The CDR3 loop is CAISESLDNQPQHF. The DNA of the CDR3 is TGTGCCATCAGTGAGTCCTTAGACAATCAGCCCCAGCATTTT.

J is TRBJ2-7 and V is TRBV6-1, with D perhaps TRBD1 (6 bases). Trimming took 4 bases from V and 2 from J, leaving 21 bases between them. Germline V gene lookup returns CDR1 MNHNS and CDR2 SASEGT. The CDR3 totals 17 residues. The CDR3 reads CASSGSQGPNSPYEQYF. The CDR3 nucleotides read TGTGCCAGCAGTGGGTCACAGGGACCAAACTCCCCCTACGAGCAGTACTTC.

The V gene is TRBV11-3, the J gene TRBJ2-3; 12 bases are shared with TRBD2. Germline lookup yields CDR1 SGHNT and CDR2 YENEEA. This CDR3 region has 17 residues. V dropped 5 bases and J dropped 5; count of bases not matched to a gene: 11. As DNA, the CDR3 is TGTGCCAGCAGCGGCAGAGGACCGGGACTAGCGGGAGATACGCAGTATTTT. This translates into CASSGRGPGLAGDTQYF.

V gene TRBV11-2 combines with J gene TRBJ2-5, with TRBD2 matching 7 bases. Germline V gene lookup returns CDR1 SGHAT and CDR2 FQNNGV. With 1 base clipped from V and 1 base from J, the junction kept 0 bases outside the gene matches. This CDR3 contains 14 residues. DNA of the CDR3: TGTGCCAGCAGCTTAGGGGGGGGCCAAGAGACCCAGTACTTC. This translates into CASSLGGGQETQYF.

The chain links TRBV9 to TRBJ2-3; D is unclear. The germline V gene has CDR1 SGDLS and CDR2 YYNGEE. This CDR3 contains 17 residues. V lost 0 bases to trimming and J lost 2 bases, with 16 bases between them. The CDR3 spells CASSVGVGLAYTDTQYF. CDR3 DNA sequence: TGTGCCAGCAGCGTAGGGGTGGGATTAGCTTACACAGATACGCAGTATTTT.

CDR3: CAIKSRLAGVSDTQYF. In nucleotides, the CDR3 is TGTGCCATCAAGTCTCGGCTAGCGGGAGTTTCAGATACGCAGTATTTT. V usage is TRBV10-3 and J usage is TRBJ2-3; 10 positions agree with TRBD2. V trimming: 7 bases; J trimming: 4 bases; junction bases outside the gene matches: 11. This CDR3 spans 16 amino acids. Germline-derived CDR1 and CDR2 are ENHRY and SYGVKD.

The chain links TRBV3-1 (or the pseudogene TRBV3-2) to TRBJ2-2, with a possible D match to TRBD1 (6 bases). Trimming pared 0 bases from V and 0 bases from J, leaving 17 bases between. Germline CDR1 and CDR2: LGHDT and YNNKEL (reference sequence). The length of the CDR3 is 19 residues. CDR3 bases: TGTGCCAGCAGCCAAGACCTACTCCACAGGGAAGCGAACACCGGGGAGCTGTTTTTT. As protein: CASSQDLLHREANTGELFF.

The chain employs TRBV27 and TRBJ1-3; D uncertain. The CDR3 extends over 13 amino acids. Per the germline V gene, CDR1 is MNHEY and CDR2 is SMNVEV (reference sequence). V gave up 8 bases and J gave up 0 bases, with 8 bases separating them. The CDR3 spells CASGRISGNTIYF. The CDR3 DNA sequence: TGTGCCAGCGGACGGATCTCTGGAAACACCATATATTTT.

V gene TRBV12-5 combines with J gene TRBJ2-3; D could derive from TRBD1 or TRBD2 (5 bases each). Germline CDR1 reads LGHNT; CDR2 reads FRNRAP. V was clipped by 1 base and J by 3 bases, with 8 bases between them. The CDR3 length is 14 residues. Written as DNA, the CDR3 is TGTGCTAGTGGTTTGGGAGGGGAAACAGATACGCAGTATTTT. Its translation is CASGLGGETDTQYF. The whole variable domain, filled in from reference TRBV12-5 and TRBJ2-3, reads DARVTQTPRHKVTEMGQEVTMRCQPILGHNTVFWYRQTMMQGLELLAYFRNRAPLDDSGMPKDRFSAEMPDATLATLKIQPSEPRDSAVYFCASGLGGETDTQYFGPGTRLTVL.

This chain uses TRBV29-1 with TRBJ2-7; 8 positions agree with TRBD2. Germline V lookup: CDR1 SQVTM, CDR2 ANQGSEA. This CDR3 has 12 residues. This CDR3 is CSVRGETYEQYF. In DNA form, the CDR3 reads TGCAGTGTGCGGGGGGAAACCTACGAGCAGTACTTC.

This chain uses TRBV7-9 with TRBJ1-1; TRBD1 aligns across 7 bases. The CDR3 consists of 15 residues. With 3 bases clipped from V and 4 bases from J, the junction kept 8 bases outside the gene matches. Germline CDR1 and CDR2: SEHNR and FQNEAQ (reference sequence). Written as DNA, the CDR3 is TGTGCCAGCAGCTTTGACAGGGCCGAGAGCACTGAAGCTTTCTTT. Its protein is CASSFDRAESTEAFF.

The J gene is TRBJ1-6, the V gene TRBV10-3, with a possible D match to TRBD1 (6 bases). The CDR3 consists of 14 residues. V shed 6 bases and J shed 5 bases, with 11 bases lying between them. Germline CDR1 ENHRY, CDR2 SYGVKD. The CDR3 region has the DNA TGTGCCATCAGCGGCGGGGGCAATAATTCACCCCTCCACTTT. Amino acids: CAISGGGNNSPLHF.

The rearrangement uses TRBV6-5 and TRBJ2-1; 10 nucleotides line up with TRBD2. Germline loops: CDR1 MNHEY, CDR2 SVGAGI. CDR3 length: 14 residues. The V segment lost 6 bases and the J segment 6 bases; nucleotides outside the gene matches: 5. The CDR3 coding sequence is TGTGCCAGCAGAGCTAGCGGGAGTCCCAATGAGCAGTTCTTC. It specifies CASRASGSPNEQFF.

The chain joins TRBV7-8 to TRBJ2-7; D uncertain. Germline V gene sequence: CDR1 SGHVS, CDR2 FQNEAQ. The CDR3 loop spans 13 amino acids. V was shortened by 2 bases and J by 6 bases, with 11 bases between the two germline ends. The chain's CDR3 is CASSLSDGGEQYF. The CDR3 coding sequence is TGTGCCAGCAGCTTATCCGACGGTGGCGAGCAGTACTTC. Variable domain in full (rest from reference TRBV7-8 and TRBJ2-7): GAGVSQSPRYKVAKRGQDVALRCDPISGHVSLFWYQQALGQGPEFLTYFQNEAQLDKSGLPSDRFFAERPEGSVSTLKIQRTQQEDSAVYLCASSLSDGGEQYFGPGTRLTVT.

The chain joins TRBV28 to TRBJ2-7; weak D call: TRBD1 (6 bases). In germline, CDR1 is MDHEN, CDR2 SYDVKM. V was clipped by 6 bases and J by 2 bases, with 20 bases between them. The CDR3 contains 16 residues. The CDR3 is CASSHSGAGAPYEQYF. The CDR3 region has the DNA TGTGCCAGCAGCCACTCAGGGGCAGGCGCTCCCTACGAGCAGTACTTC.

This chain connects TRBV5-8 to TRBJ2-6; D remains ambiguous. The germline V gene has CDR1 SGHTS and CDR2 YDEGEE. V gave up 7 bases and J gave up 2 bases, with 7 bases separating them. This CDR3 has 13 residues. CDR3 sequence reads: CASRPTGANVLTF. The CDR3 nucleotides are TGTGCCAGCCGCCCCACTGGGGCCAACGTCCTGACTTTC.

In its sample, this clone was seen a few times. The chain has TRBV6-5 and TRBJ1-1; D is undetermined. The CDR3 has 13 amino acids. With 5 bases removed from V and 3 bases from J, the gap between germline ends came to 10 bases. CDR1 is MNHEY and CDR2 is SVGAGI in the germline V gene. CDR3 sequence: CASSTNRDTEAFF. In nucleotides, the CDR3 is TGTGCCAGCAGTACCAACCGGGACACTGAAGCTTTCTTT.

As concerns this clone: The same CDR3 arises from other DNA sequences in this sample as well. The V gene is TRBV6-5, the J gene TRBJ2-7, with 9 bases identical to TRBD1. The CDR3 runs to 14 residues. V trimming: 5 bases; J trimming: 3 bases; junction bases outside the gene matches: 5. Per the germline V gene, CDR1 is MNHEY and CDR2 is SVGAGI. The CDR3 is CASSPGTGRYEQYF. CDR3 DNA: TGTGCCAGCAGTCCCGGGACAGGGCGCTACGAGCAGTACTTC.

As DNA, the CDR3 is TGTGCCAGCAGTTACCGGGGACAGGGTTTCTATGAGCAGTTCTTC. It translates to CASSYRGQGFYEQFF. The rearrangement joins TRBV6-2 or TRBV6-3 to TRBJ2-1; 9 bases map to TRBD1. The CDR3 runs to 15 residues. The germline gives CDR1 MNHEY, CDR2 SVGEGT. Unmatched junction bases numbered 7, after V lost 2 bases and J lost 8 bases.